This passage covers 6 T cell receptor beta chains from one sample sequenced in a study of T cells in Graves' hyperthyroidism and ophthalmopathy. Amplification of TCR beta CDR3 regions used RNA as the template. Using the HTBI primer set, a first-round RT-PCR was run on the TCR CDR3. Each CDR3 protein is one row after TCRdb ran MiXCR on the multiplex PCR reads. The repertoire holds hundreds of thousands of distinct CDR3 sequences, with 15% to 20% as singletons. Sequencing used blood. These receptors all come from a man between 40 and 49 years old with Graves' ophthalmopathy.

This clonotype was counted at least ten times. V usage is TRBV18 and J usage is TRBJ1-5; 7 nucleotides agree with TRBD1. With 6 bases clipped from V and 11 bases from J, the junction kept 13 bases outside the gene matches. CDR1 is KGHSH and CDR2 is LQKENI in the germline V gene. CDR3 size: 14 residues. CDR3 residues: CASSPDRVKDSQHF. The CDR3 DNA reads TGTGCCAGCTCGCCTGACAGGGTAAAGGACTCCCAGCATTTT.

The sample holds a few counts of this clonotype. The rearrangement joins TRBV24-1 to TRBJ1-2, with D possibly being TRBD1 (5 bases). V was cut by 7 bases and J by 2 bases, with 10 bases left in between. This CDR3 has 13 residues. Per germline, CDR1 KGHDR and CDR2 SFDVKD. Here the CDR3 reads CATSRDGNYGYTF. The DNA for the CDR3 is TGTGCCACCAGCCGGGACGGGAACTATGGCTACACCTTC.

This rearrangement joins TRBV7-2 to TRBJ2-3; D remains unclear. V was shortened by 3 bases and J by 1 base, with 11 bases between the two germline ends. The CDR3 length is 15 residues. Germline loops: CDR1 SGHTA, CDR2 FQGNSA. The CDR3, as DNA: TGTGCCAGCAGCTTCGGGCGAAGAGGCACAGATACGCAGTATTTT. It codes for CASSFGRRGTDTQYF.

This clonotype has at least ten counts. The rearrangement joins TRBV20-1 to TRBJ2-1; 10 bases line up with TRBD2. Germline values: CDR1 DFQATT, CDR2 SNEGSKA (reference sequence). The length of the CDR3 is 12 residues. Trimming took 7 bases from V and 9 from J; bases not matched to a gene: 6. The CDR3, as DNA: TGCAGTGGTCGTAGCGGGAGGAGTGAGCAGTTCTTC. Protein product: CSGRSGRSEQFF.

As regards this clonotype: Possible read error: a much larger clone is one base away. The chain carries TRBV12-3 or TRBV12-4 and TRBJ2-3; unclear D gene. The CDR3 spans 16 residues. CDR3 sequence: CASSLGRILATDTQYF. CDR3 in DNA: TGTGCCAGCAGCTTAGGGCGGATCCTCGCCACAGATACGCAGTATTTT.

This clonotype was recorded at least ten times. The chain combines TRBV12-3 or TRBV12-4 with TRBJ2-7; D gene ambiguous. The V end lost 8 bases, the J end lost 6 bases, and 14 bases lay between the germline ends. This CDR3 is built from 12 residues. The DNA of the CDR3 is TGTGCCAGCTCCGTGAAAGGTACCGAGCAGTACTTC. Translation gives CASSVKGTEQYF.